A single sample is the source of the 30 T cell receptor beta chains below, sequenced in a study of blood T cells in healthy people across ages. The second PCR ran roughly 7 to 12 cycles with a sample-barcoded 5' primer and J-beta primers. MiXCR was run by TCRdb on the 5' RACE reads, yielding one entry per CDR3 protein. The repertoire holds over a million distinct CDR3 sequences, 35% to 55% seen once, with 18% in the top ten. The source material was blood. These receptors were obtained from a woman aged 60-75 years in good health.

Here the CDR3 DNA reads TGTGCCACCAGTGAAGCTAGCGACAGCTCCTACAATGAGCAGTTCTTC. Its protein product is CATSEASDSSYNEQFF. The rearrangement links TRBV24-1 to TRBJ2-1, with a tentative D call TRBD2 (6 bases). Trimming removed 4 bases from V and 0 bases from J, with 12 bases in between. The CDR3 extends over 16 amino acids. Germline V gene data show CDR1 as KGHDR and CDR2 as SFDVKD.

In this sample, this clonotype turned up a few times. The chain carries TRBV4-2 and TRBJ2-7; possibly TRBD1 for D (6 bases). The germline gives CDR1 LGHNA, CDR2 YNFKEQ. V gave up 0 bases and J gave up 2 bases, with 8 bases separating them. This CDR3 is 14 amino acids long. CDR3 bases: TGTGCCAGCAGCCAAGAAGCAGGGGCCTACGAGCAGTACTTC. This gives the protein CASSQEAGAYEQYF.

The rearrangement links TRBV10-3 to TRBJ2-5, with 12 bases that match TRBD2. The CDR3 has 16 amino acids. V dropped 4 bases and J dropped 5; count of bases not matched to a gene: 8. In germline, CDR1 is ENHRY, CDR2 SYGVKD. This CDR3 reads CAISGTSGTSPETQYF. CDR3 bases: TGTGCCATCAGTGGGACTAGCGGGACCTCCCCGGAGACCCAGTACTTC.

The V gene is TRBV9, the J gene TRBJ1-5, with TRBD1 as a possible D gene (5 bases). CDR1 is SGDLS and CDR2 is YYNGEE in the germline V gene. Trimming took off 3 bases at V and 7 bases at J, with 23 bases between the two ends. This CDR3 has 17 amino acids. This chain's CDR3 is CASSEGPGYSFGQPQHF. As DNA, the CDR3 is TGTGCCAGCAGCGAGGGGCCAGGGTATTCCTTCGGACAGCCCCAGCATTTT.

This chain links TRBV18 with TRBJ2-5, with 8 bases lining up with TRBD2. J gave up 5 bases and V 0 bases, and 8 bases lay outside the gene matches. CDR3 size: 16 residues. Germline CDR1 KGHSH, CDR2 LQKENI. The chain's CDR3 is CASSPPTGGPWETQYF. In DNA form, the CDR3 reads TGTGCCAGCTCACCACCGACGGGAGGGCCTTGGGAGACCCAGTACTTC.

This chain uses TRBV20-1 with TRBJ2-3; D not certain. The CDR3 extends over 13 amino acids. Germline CDR1 DFQATT, CDR2 SNEGSKA (reference sequence). Trimming stripped 4 bases from V and 8 bases from J, with 16 bases between. DNA for the CDR3: TGCAGTGCTATTAGGAGTTGGGCAGGTACGCAGTATTTT. Translating it yields CSAIRSWAGTQYF.

This clonotype was counted a single time. V is TRBV28 and J is TRBJ2-6; perhaps TRBD1 as D (5 bases). Trimming cost V 4 bases and J 1 base, with 8 bases left between them. From germline, CDR1 is MDHEN and CDR2 SYDVKM. This CDR3 contains 15 residues. Written as DNA, the CDR3 is TGTGCCAGCAGTTCCCCAGGGTCTGGGGCCAACGTCCTGACTTTC. It translates to CASSSPGSGANVLTF.

This clonotype was seen only a few times. V usage is TRBV28 and J usage is TRBJ2-7, with TRBD1 as a possible D gene (8 bases). Trimming shortened V by 5 bases and J by 3 bases, and 17 bases separated the two germline ends. The CDR3 is 15 amino acids. Germline loops: CDR1 MDHEN, CDR2 SYDVKM. The CDR3 region is CASSILTGGGYEQYF. CDR3 sequence (DNA): TGTGCCAGCAGTATCCTTACAGGGGGGGGCTACGAGCAGTACTTC.

This clonotype was detected only once. This chain uses TRBV7-6 with TRBJ2-1, with TRBD1 matching over 7 bases. The J call may be in error: the DNA end matches TRBJ2-7 better. The CDR3 consists of 19 residues. Germline lookup yields CDR1 SGHVS and CDR2 FNYEAQ. CDR3 coding DNA: TGTGCCAGCAGCTTGCAGCGGACAGGACCCTCAGAGCTAGCCTACGAGCAGTACTTC. Translation: CASSLQRTGPSELAYEQYF.

The chain couples TRBV29-1 to TRBJ2-2; a possible D gene is TRBD1 (6 bases). The CDR3 has 14 residues. Germline lookup yields CDR1 SQVTM and CDR2 ANQGSEA. With 3 bases removed from V and 4 bases from J, the gap between germline ends came to 12 bases. The CDR3 loop is CSVDLGQTTGELFF. CDR3 bases: TGCAGCGTTGACCTCGGACAGACCACCGGGGAGCTGTTTTTT.

In its sample, this clonotype was seen a few times. The chain is built from TRBV24-1 and TRBJ1-4, with a possible D match to TRBD1 (5 bases). V shed 5 bases and J shed 8 bases, with 11 bases lying between them. CDR3 length equals 13 residues. Germline assignment: CDR1 KGHDR and CDR2 SFDVKD. As DNA, the CDR3 is TGTGCCACCAGTGCCGGGACCGGGGAAAAACTGTTTTTT. Protein sequence: CATSAGTGEKLFF.

This chain uses TRBV3-1 with TRBJ2-4; 9 bases line up with TRBD2. The end of the DNA fits TRBJ2-7 better, so the J call may be wrong. The CDR3 contains 20 residues. Germline V lookup: CDR1 LGHDT, CDR2 YNNKEL (reference sequence). CDR3 bases: TGTGCCAGCAGCCAAGATGGGGTCTTGGCGGGGGGGTTCTTTCACTACGAGCAGTACTTC. Its translation: CASSQDGVLAGGFFHYEQYF.

The gene calls are TRBV5-1 and TRBJ2-1; D is perhaps TRBD1 or TRBD2 (5 bases each). There are 16 residues in the CDR3. V shed 0 bases and J shed 7 bases, with 17 bases lying between them. CDR1 is SGHRS and CDR2 is YFSETQ in the germline V gene. CDR3 in DNA: TGCGCCAGCAGCTTGGTAGGGGACCCTTGGCGGAATGAGCAGTTCTTC. Translated, it gives CASSLVGDPWRNEQFF.

Only a few counts were recorded for this clonotype. The chain employs TRBV29-1 and TRBJ2-3; no definite D call. Trimming took off 4 bases at V and 4 bases at J, with 15 bases between the two ends. The CDR3 runs to 14 residues. The germline gives CDR1 SQVTM, CDR2 ANQGSEA. The chain's CDR3 is CSVVGRVGPDTQYF. DNA of the CDR3: TGCAGCGTTGTCGGGCGCGTCGGGCCAGATACGCAGTATTTT.

This clonotype was picked up a small number of times. The chain links TRBV10-3 to TRBJ2-7; the match to TRBD1 covers 9 bases. This CDR3 is 15 amino acids long. The germline gives CDR1 ENHRY, CDR2 SYGVKD. The V and J ends lost 10 bases and 5 bases, in that order; junction bases with no gene match: 15. The CDR3 loop reads CATRSGDREVDEQYF. CDR3 nucleotide sequence: TGTGCCACCAGGTCAGGGGACAGGGAAGTCGACGAGCAGTACTTC.

The genes are TRBV6-5 and TRBJ2-1, with D possibly matching TRBD2 (5 bases). The J call may not be correct, given that the DNA end is closer to TRBJ2-7. The CDR3 runs 18 residues. Germline loops: CDR1 MNHEY, CDR2 SVGAGI. CDR3 sequence (DNA): TGTGCCAGCAGTTTCCTTGGCGGAGGTGCCGCCTCCTACAATGAGCAGTACTTC. Protein product: CASSFLGGGAASYNEQYF.

This clonotype was counted a few times. The V gene is TRBV29-1, the J gene TRBJ2-7; 9 nucleotides match TRBD1. There are 14 residues in the CDR3. Losses at the gene ends were 4 bases for V and 5 bases for J; bases not matched to a gene: 9. The germline V gene encodes CDR1 SQVTM and CDR2 ANQGSEA. CDR3 nucleotide sequence: TGCAGCGTTGGGTCACCGGACAGGGGCCACGAGCAGTACTTC. Translation gives CSVGSPDRGHEQYF.

There are a few counts of this clonotype. J is TRBJ2-1 and V is TRBV7-2; TRBD1 matches 10 bases. V shed 3 bases, J shed 10 bases, and the junction held 9 bases outside the gene matches. Germline V gene data show CDR1 as SGHTA and CDR2 as FQGNSA. The CDR3 consists of 15 residues. The CDR3 is CASSLGTGAYREQFF. The CDR3 nucleotides read TGTGCCAGCAGCTTGGGGACAGGGGCTTATAGGGAGCAGTTCTTC.

This clonotype was recorded many times. This may come from a read error, since a much larger clone is one base off. The V gene is TRBV6-6, the J gene TRBJ2-7, with TRBD1 identical over 7 bases. CDR3 length equals 15 residues. Per the germline V gene, CDR1 is MNHNY and CDR2 is SVGAGI (reference sequence). The trim removed 2 bases at V and 2 bases at J, leaving 6 bases unmatched. CDR3 nucleotides: TGTGCCAGCAGTTACGCGAGGACAGGAACCTACGAGCAGTACTTC. Protein product: CASSYARTGTYEQYF.

CDR3 nucleotides: TGCGCCAGCAGCTTGGACGGGACAGGGACGAACTATGGCTACACCTTC. Its protein is CASSLDGTGTNYGYTF. This chain links TRBV5-1 with TRBJ1-2; 9 bases fit TRBD1. The CDR3 is 16 amino acids. Unmatched junction bases numbered 5, after V lost 0 bases and J lost 2 bases. CDR1 SGHRS and CDR2 YFSETQ come from the germline V gene.

This clonotype was counted between two and nine times. The genes are TRBV20-1 and TRBJ2-7, with TRBD2 matching 14 bases. The CDR3 sequence is 14 residues long. Unmatched junction bases numbered 6, after V lost 6 bases and J lost 5 bases. Germline V gene data show CDR1 as DFQATT and CDR2 as SNEGSKA (reference sequence). The CDR3 spells CSATRLAGGNEQYF. The CDR3 DNA reads as TGCAGTGCAACCAGACTAGCGGGGGGGAACGAGCAGTACTTC.

V is TRBV28 and J is TRBJ2-4; the D gene is possibly TRBD2 (6 bases). The CDR3 spans 16 residues. V shed 3 bases and J shed 3 bases, with 15 bases lying between them. Germline V gene lookup returns CDR1 MDHEN and CDR2 SYDVKM. DNA for the CDR3: TGTGCCAGCAGTTTGCCCTGGAGGGAACGCAAAAACATTCAGTACTTC. Its protein is CASSLPWRERKNIQYF.

This clonotype was seen more than once but under ten times. The chain's CDR3 is CASSLTAATNEKLFF. The CDR3 bases are TGTGCCAGCAGCTTAACTGCGGCAACTAATGAAAAACTGTTTTTT. V gene TRBV7-3 combines with J gene TRBJ1-4; the D is unclear. The germline V and J ends were trimmed by 0 bases and 0 bases, with 5 bases remaining between them. There are 15 residues in the CDR3. From germline, CDR1 is SGHTA and CDR2 FQGTGA.

V is TRBV5-6 and J is TRBJ2-5; tentatively, D is TRBD2 (5 bases). The ends were cut back, 3 bases at V and 1 base at J, with 10 bases in the middle. In germline, CDR1 is SGHDT, CDR2 YYEEEE. The CDR3 is made up of 14 amino acids. The CDR3 protein is CASSWERSQETQYF. DNA of the CDR3: TGTGCCAGCAGCTGGGAGCGATCCCAAGAGACCCAGTACTTC.

This clonotype was seen many times. The chain has TRBV12-3 or TRBV12-4 and TRBJ2-1; tentatively, D is TRBD1 (5 bases). Between the trimmed V and J ends, which lost 6 bases and 0 bases, there was a span of 12 bases. This CDR3 has 15 amino acids. The CDR3 nucleotides are TGTGCCAGCAGCCCCGACAGACGCTCCTACAATGAGCAGTTCTTC. Residues: CASSPDRRSYNEQFF.

CDR3 sequence (DNA): TGTGCCAGCAGTTTATCGAGGATCAATGAGCAGTTCTTC. It yields the protein CASSLSRINEQFF. J is TRBJ2-1 and V is TRBV27; D unresolved. Germline assignment: CDR1 MNHEY and CDR2 SMNVEV (reference sequence). V lost 0 bases and J 6 bases, leaving 6 bases between the germline ends. The CDR3 is made up of 13 amino acids.

The chain uses TRBV6-1 and TRBJ2-7, with D maybe TRBD1 (6 bases). The V gene's germline CDR1 is MNHNS and CDR2 SASEGT. Trimming stripped 8 bases from V and 0 bases from J, with 14 bases between. The CDR3 consists of 14 residues. The CDR3 sequence: CASATGPYSYEQYF. In DNA form, the CDR3 reads TGTGCCAGCGCAACAGGGCCATACTCCTACGAGCAGTACTTC.

There are a few counts of this clonotype. The rearrangement uses TRBV4-1 and TRBJ2-5; 13 nucleotides match TRBD2. J gave up 3 bases and V 3 bases, and 4 bases lay outside the gene matches. CDR3 size: 16 residues. Germline values: CDR1 MGHRA, CDR2 YSYEKL. This CDR3 reads CASSHAGLAGEETQYF. In DNA form, the CDR3 reads TGCGCCAGCAGCCACGCCGGACTAGCGGGAGAAGAGACCCAGTACTTC.

In regard to this clonotype: A much larger clone is a single base away; this may be a read error. The chain carries TRBV20-1 and TRBJ2-4, with TRBD2 matching over 11 bases. The trim removed 3 bases at V and 13 bases at J, leaving 14 bases unmatched. This CDR3 has 15 residues. CDR1 DFQATT and CDR2 SNEGSKA come from the germline V gene (reference sequence). This CDR3 reads CSARYLSGRAGEQYF. The CDR3 DNA reads TGCAGTGCTAGGTATCTTAGCGGGAGGGCCGGGGAGCAGTACTTC.

The chain recombines TRBV6-1 with TRBJ2-7; D is undetermined. The CDR3 spans 12 residues. The V end was cut by 5 bases, the J end by 3 bases, with 8 bases between. Germline-derived CDR1 and CDR2 are MNHNS and SASEGT. DNA of the CDR3: TGTGCCAGCAGTTCCGATATCTACGAGCAGTACTTC. Translated, it gives CASSSDIYEQYF.